This TCR beta chain originates from a study of regulatory T cells in long-lasting Graves disease. Overall study results and limits: Persistent disease was characterized by preferential usage of TRBV28, TRBJ1-2 and TRBJ2-5. Since the sample size was small, accuracy may have been reduced. The study found lower TCR diversity in persistent Graves' patients than in newly diagnosed ones. The study examined only peripheral blood, not thyroid tissue.

This clonotype was counted only a few times. The antigen is unknown. The length of the CDR3 is 15 residues. V lost 0 bases and J lost 0, with 6 bases in between. Germline V gene sequence: CDR1 MNHEY, CDR2 SMNVEV (reference sequence). The time point: persistent/refractory GD, antithyroid drugs over 5 years with positive TRAb. The TCR library was prepared using RNA isolated from PBMCs. Construction of TCR beta libraries relied on iRepertoire HTBI primers and on Arm-PCR targeting CDR3 regions. Each CDR3 protein is one row after TCRdb ran MiXCR on the multiplex PCR reads. The sample lists around 400,000 distinct CDR3 sequences, over 20% seen once, with about 13% in the top ten.

The TCR was taken from a female donor with Graves disease. The chain links TRBV27 to TRBJ1-5; D gene ambiguous. The starting material was peripheral blood mononuclear cells (PBMCs), obtained when the disease was refractory, from a patient treated with antithyroid drugs. This chain's CDR3 is CASSLSKPSNQPQHF. CDR3 coding DNA: TGTGCCAGCAGTTTATCCAAACCTAGCAATCAGCCCCAGCATTTT.